This T cell receptor (beta chain) was captured in a study of CXCR3-negative and CXCR3-positive naive CD8 T cells. General observations from the study: Diversity ran similarly high across both naive subsets but far lower in memory CD8+ cells.

Preparation of TRB cDNA libraries relied on 5' RACE carrying UMI labels. TCRdb re-called the 5' RACE reads and gives one entry per CDR3 protein, without DNA. The listing records tens of thousands of distinct CDR3 sequences. Germline CDR1 is SGHVS and CDR2 is FNYEAQ. This CDR3 region has 14 residues. About this clonotype itself: Antigen: not known.

This sequence joins TRBV7-6 and TRBJ2-1; TCRdb selects TRBD1, and the lack of DNA leaves this call unchecked. The TCR comes from a human donor in good health. Some clones in this sample may be carry-over from other donors' samples. What was sequenced was naive CXCR3- CD8+ T cells from blood. Subset specified: CD45RO-CCR7+CD27+CD95- naive CD8+ T cells lacking CXCR3 (TNR3-). CDR3 sequence: CASSSGTRRNEQFF.